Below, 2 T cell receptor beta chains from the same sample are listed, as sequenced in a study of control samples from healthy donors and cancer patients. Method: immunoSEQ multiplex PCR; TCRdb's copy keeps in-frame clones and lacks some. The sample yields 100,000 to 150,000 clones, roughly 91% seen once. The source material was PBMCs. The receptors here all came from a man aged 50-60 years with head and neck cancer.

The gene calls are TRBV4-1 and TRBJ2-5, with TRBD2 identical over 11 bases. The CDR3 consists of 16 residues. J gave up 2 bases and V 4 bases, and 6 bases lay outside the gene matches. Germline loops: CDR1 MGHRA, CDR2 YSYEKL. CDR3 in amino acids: CASSPGLAEGQETQYF. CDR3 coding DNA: TGCGCCAGCAGCCCGGGACTAGCGGAGGGTCAAGAGACCCAGTACTTC.

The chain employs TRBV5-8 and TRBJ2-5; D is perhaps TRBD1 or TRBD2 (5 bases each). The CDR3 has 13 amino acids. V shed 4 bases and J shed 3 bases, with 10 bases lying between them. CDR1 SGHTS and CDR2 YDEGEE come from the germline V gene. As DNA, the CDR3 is TGTGCCAGCAGCACGGGACCGGAAGAGACCCAGTACTTC. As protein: CASSTGPEETQYF.